This T cell receptor beta chain comes out of a study of T cells in Graves' hyperthyroidism and ophthalmopathy. Study details: Peripheral blood was secured at the point of initial diagnosis, before any treatment. Notes on the study in general: In validation, the model predicted ophthalmopathy. These predictions came a median roughly six months before onset.

Hyperthyroidism patients were newly diagnosed, had disease duration under 2 months, and were aged 18 to 65 years. Clinical symptoms, serum thyroxine and TRAb, thyroid ultrasound and orbital computed tomography together formed the diagnostic basis. What was amplified from RNA transcripts were TCR beta CDR3 regions. The primer set for the first-round RT-PCR of the TCR CDR3 was HTBI. TCRdb re-analysed the multiplex PCR reads in MiXCR, keeping a single row per CDR3 protein. The sample contains approximately 720,000 distinct CDR3 sequences, around 19% of which appear only once. A note on this clonotype: As yet, its antigen is unknown.

The TCR originated in a woman between 45 and 60 years old with Graves' hyperthyroidism that later progressed to Graves' ophthalmopathy. The sample comprised blood.

The CDR3 here is CASSWSHLGTGGFWGYTF. CDR3 DNA sequence: TGTGCCAGCAGTTGGAGCCACCTCGGGACAGGGGGCTTCTGGGGCTACACCTTC. The genes are TRBV6-2 or TRBV6-3 and TRBJ1-2; 12 bases agree with TRBD1. CDR3 length equals 18 residues. Unmatched junction bases numbered 17, after V lost 4 bases and J lost 8 bases. Looked up from germline, CDR1 is MNHEY and CDR2 is SVGEGT.